This is a list of T cell receptor beta chains from one sample in a study of blood T cell repertoires in COVID-19. Only in-frame clones appear in the TCRdb table, and some are missing; sequencing was by immunoSEQ multiplex PCR. The sample consists of about 75,000 clones, about nine tenths of them appearing once. The sample was peripheral blood. These receptors were taken from a woman between 50 and 59 years old with acute or convalescent COVID-19. CDR3s include the opening cysteine and the closing phenylalanine or tryptophan. The order of the fields is V gene, D gene, CDR3 length, J gene, CDR3 protein, CDR3 DNA. D genes are given only for firm matches.

V gene: TRBV10-2
D gene: -
CDR3 length: 16
J gene: TRBJ2-7
CDR3 protein: CASSEYRRGGSYEQYF
CDR3 DNA: TGCGCCAGCAGTGAGTATAGGAGGGGGGGGTCCTACGAGCAGTACTTC

V gene: TRBV19
D gene: -
CDR3 length: 15
J gene: TRBJ1-3
CDR3 protein: CASSIQGTSGNTIYF
CDR3 DNA: TGTGCCAGTAGTATACAGGGGACCTCTGGAAACACCATATATTTT

V gene: TRBV5-6
D gene: TRBD1
CDR3 length: 18
J gene: TRBJ1-4
CDR3 protein: CASSPDRGRRSANEKLFF
CDR3 DNA: TGTGCCAGCAGCCCGGACAGGGGGCGCCGGTCGGCTAATGAAAAACTGTTTTTT

V gene: TRBV3-1/TRBV3-2
D gene: -
CDR3 length: 14
J gene: TRBJ2-7
CDR3 protein: CASSQDLQVYEQYF
CDR3 DNA: TGTGCCAGCAGCCAAGATTTACAGGTCTACGAGCAGTACTTC

V gene: TRBV5-1
D gene: -
CDR3 length: 15
J gene: TRBJ1-4
CDR3 protein: CASSLAGSLNEKLFF
CDR3 DNA: TGCGCCAGCAGCTTGGCAGGCAGTCTTAATGAAAAACTGTTTTTT

V gene: TRBV12-3/TRBV12-4
D gene: -
CDR3 length: 13
J gene: TRBJ1-2
CDR3 protein: CASKRSTDYGYTF
CDR3 DNA: TGTGCCAGCAAACGCTCGACTGACTATGGCTACACCTTC

V gene: TRBV7-9
D gene: -
CDR3 length: 14
J gene: TRBJ1-3
CDR3 protein: CASSLDISGNTIYF
CDR3 DNA: TGTGCCAGCAGCTTAGATATATCTGGAAACACCATATATTTT

V gene: TRBV19
D gene: -
CDR3 length: 12
J gene: TRBJ2-1
CDR3 protein: CASMGGASEQFF
CDR3 DNA: TGTGCCAGTATGGGGGGGGCAAGTGAGCAGTTCTTC

V gene: TRBV7-8
D gene: -
CDR3 length: 13
J gene: TRBJ2-7
CDR3 protein: CASSFSPTSEQYF
CDR3 DNA: TGTGCCAGCAGCTTTAGTCCGACTTCCGAGCAGTACTTC

V gene: TRBV7-9
D gene: -
CDR3 length: 11
J gene: TRBJ1-2
CDR3 protein: CASSRSDGYTF
CDR3 DNA: TGTGCCAGCAGTCGGTCCGATGGCTACACCTTC

V gene: TRBV30
D gene: -
CDR3 length: 12
J gene: TRBJ1-6
CDR3 protein: CAWSAGNSPLHF
CDR3 DNA: TGTGCCTGGAGCGCGGGGAATTCACCCCTCCACTTT

V gene: TRBV7-2
D gene: -
CDR3 length: 14
J gene: TRBJ2-2
CDR3 protein: CASGAVLRAGELFF
CDR3 DNA: -

V gene: TRBV5-1
D gene: TRBD1
CDR3 length: 15
J gene: TRBJ1-2
CDR3 protein: CASSLGQGTNYGYTF
CDR3 DNA: TGCGCCAGCAGCTTAGGACAGGGGACTAACTATGGCTACACCTTC

V gene: TRBV29-1
D gene: TRBD1
CDR3 length: 14
J gene: TRBJ2-3
CDR3 protein: CSVSTGASTDTQYF
CDR3 DNA: TGCAGCGTCTCGACAGGGGCTAGCACAGATACGCAGTATTTT